Listed here are 10 T cell receptor beta chains from one sample, sequenced in a study of regulatory T cells in long-lasting Graves disease. iRepertoire HTBI primers and Arm-PCR of CDR3 regions built TCR beta libraries. TCRdb re-analysed the multiplex PCR reads in MiXCR, keeping a single row per CDR3 protein. The table lists 600,000 to 800,000 distinct CDR3 sequences, about 30% of them singletons. Time point in this sample: persistent/refractory GD, antithyroid drugs over 5 years with positive TRAb. RNA extracted from PBMCs served as the sequencing template. The input for sequencing was peripheral blood mononuclear cells (PBMCs), taken when the disease was refractory, from a patient treated with antithyroid drugs. The receptors stem from a female donor with Graves disease.

V usage is TRBV11-1 and J usage is TRBJ2-7; TRBD2 agrees at 11 bases. Looked up from germline, CDR1 is SGHAT and CDR2 is FQDESV (reference sequence). V shed 2 bases and J 3 bases; nucleotides not matched to a gene: 6. This CDR3 is built from 16 residues. The CDR3 bases are TGTGCCAGCAGCTTAACTAGCGGGAGAGCCCACTACGAGCAGTACTTC. This codes for CASSLTSGRAHYEQYF.

This clonotype came up many times. The gene calls are TRBV20-1 and TRBJ1-1, with D hard to call. This CDR3 comprises 14 residues. V dropped 3 bases and J dropped 6 bases, with 17 bases sitting between them. In germline, CDR1 is DFQATT, CDR2 SNEGSKA (reference sequence). In nucleotides, the CDR3 is TGCAGTGCTAGGGGCGGGATTACGGACGCTGAAGCTTTCTTT. Protein product: CSARGGITDAEAFF.

The V gene is TRBV27, the J gene TRBJ1-5; the match to TRBD1 covers 7 bases. The V gene end was trimmed by 6 bases and the J gene end by 5 bases; junction bases not matched to a gene: 13. This CDR3 has 16 amino acids. Germline V gene data show CDR1 as MNHEY and CDR2 as SMNVEV (reference sequence). CDR3 amino acids: CASRSGTVASHQPQHF. The CDR3 nucleotides read TGTGCCAGCAGATCCGGGACAGTGGCCTCACATCAGCCCCAGCATTTT.

This clonotype was seen many times. The chain uses TRBV7-2 and TRBJ1-1; 7 nucleotides align to TRBD1. V was clipped by 6 bases and J by 8 bases; unmatched bases: 9. Germline V lookup: CDR1 SGHTA, CDR2 FQGNSA. The CDR3 length is 13 residues. The CDR3, as DNA: TGTGCCAGCAGGACGACAGGGCGGCTGGAAGCTTTCTTT. Translating it yields CASRTTGRLEAFF.

This clonotype was observed many times. The junction departs from germline at one end; a sequencing error may be responsible. The rearrangement joins TRBV12-3 or TRBV12-4 to TRBJ1-5; D may be TRBD1 (6 bases). The CDR3 contains 15 residues. CDR3 residues: CASSLGQTSNQPQHF. The CDR3 DNA is TGTGCCAGCAGCTTAGGACAGACTAGCAATCAGCCCCAGCATTTT.

The chain carries TRBV6-2 or TRBV6-3 and TRBJ2-7; the D gene is possibly TRBD1 (6 bases). This CDR3 is built from 14 residues. In germline, CDR1 is MNHEY, CDR2 SVGEGT. Between the trimmed V and J ends, which lost 10 bases and 0 bases, there was a span of 16 bases. In DNA form, the CDR3 reads TGTGCCACTTCCCAGACAGGTAGCTCCTACGAGCAGTACTTC. It is translated as CATSQTGSSYEQYF.

This clonotype occurred a few times. V usage is TRBV6-5 and J usage is TRBJ1-1; no reliable D call. The germline V and J ends were trimmed by 0 bases and 5 bases, with 10 bases remaining between them. In germline, CDR1 is MNHEY, CDR2 SVGAGI. This CDR3 comprises 14 residues. CDR3 in DNA: TGTGCCAGCAGTTACTCGCGGACTCTAACTGAAGCTTTCTTT. It codes for CASSYSRTLTEAFF.

On this clonotype itself: The final CDR3 position lacks the conserved phenylalanine or tryptophan, pointing to a likely read error. This chain connects TRBV28 to TRBJ1-4; a weak D match, TRBD1 (5 bases). The germline CDR1 and CDR2 sequences are MDHEN and SYDVKM. The V end lost 8 bases, the J end lost 4 bases, and 11 bases lay between the germline ends. The CDR3 has 13 amino acids. CDR3 sequence (DNA): TGTGCCAGCGCCGGGGCCTATAATGAAAAACTGTTTCTT. This sequence encodes CASAGAYNEKLFL.

The J gene is TRBJ2-2, the V gene TRBV5-1; D remains unclear. The V end was cut by 2 bases, the J end by 4 bases, with 9 bases between. Germline assignment: CDR1 SGHRS and CDR2 YFSETQ. The CDR3 extends over 14 amino acids. The CDR3 loop is CASSLPAPTGELFF. CDR3 DNA: TGCGCCAGCAGCTTACCTGCGCCCACCGGGGAGCTGTTTTTT.

The chain is built from TRBV12-3 or TRBV12-4 and TRBJ2-7, with D maybe TRBD2 (6 bases). The V gene lost 6 bases and the J gene lost 3 bases, with 12 bases spanning the gap. This CDR3 region has 13 residues. CDR3 amino acids: CASSSSGHYEQYF. Here the CDR3 DNA reads TGTGCCAGCAGCAGTAGCGGCCACTACGAGCAGTACTTC.